The 30 T cell receptor beta chains reported below all come from one sample, sequenced in a study of blood T cell repertoires in COVID-19. Sequencing was performed with immunoSEQ multiplex PCR; in TCRdb, only in-frame clones are kept and a portion is missing. The sample lists about 250,000 clones; about 80% were seen once. Material: peripheral blood. The receptor set was obtained from a man older than 75 with acute or convalescent COVID-19.

This clone was seen just once. V usage is TRBV5-1 and J usage is TRBJ2-7; TRBD1 agrees at 9 bases. The CDR3 has 14 residues. V shed 5 bases, J shed 5 bases, and the junction held 8 bases outside the gene matches. Germline V gives CDR1 SGHRS, CDR2 YFSETQ. CDR3 in amino acids: CASSEDRGSNEQYF. The CDR3 nucleotides are TGCGCCAGCAGTGAGGACAGGGGTTCAAACGAGCAGTACTTC. The entire variable domain, with the rest obtained from reference TRBV5-1 and TRBJ2-7, is as follows: KAGVTQTPRYLIKTRGQQVTLSCSPISGHRSVSWYQQTPGQGLQFLFEYFSETQRNKGNFPGRFSGRQFSNSRSEMNVSTLELGDSALYLCASSEDRGSNEQYFGPGTRLTVT.

The genes are TRBV7-2 and TRBJ2-1; the D gene is possibly TRBD1 (5 bases). The CDR3 length is 14 residues. Between the trimmed V and J ends, which lost 1 base and 5 bases, there was a span of 9 bases. Germline CDR1 SGHTA, CDR2 FQGNSA. CDR3 amino acids: CASSLGPGNNEQFF. The CDR3, as DNA: TGTGCCAGCAGCTTAGGGCCAGGGAACAATGAGCAGTTCTTC.

The chain employs TRBV12-3 or TRBV12-4 and TRBJ2-7, with 10 bases fitting TRBD1. With V trimmed by 6 bases and J by 4 bases, 3 bases remained unmatched. The CDR3 is 13 amino acids. This chain's CDR3 is CASSRQGAYEQYF. CDR3 coding DNA: TGTGCCAGCAGCAGACAGGGGGCTTACGAGCAGTACTTC.

The V and J genes are TRBV29-1 and TRBJ2-1; 8 bases agree with TRBD2. The junction had 12 bases not matched to a gene; V was cut back by 3 bases and J by 8 bases. The CDR3 runs to 15 residues. From germline, CDR1 is SQVTM and CDR2 ANQGSEA. The CDR3 reads CSVEDRAGGMDEQFF. In DNA form, the CDR3 reads TGCAGCGTTGAGGACCGGGCGGGGGGAATGGATGAGCAGTTCTTC.

CDR3 protein: CASSHQPGLFNSPLHF. The CDR3 nucleotides read TGTGCCAGCAGCCACCAACCGGGACTGTTTAATTCACCCCTCCACTTT. This chain uses TRBV14 with TRBJ1-6; a weak D match, TRBD1 (5 bases). Looked up from germline, CDR1 is SGHDN and CDR2 is FVKESK. The germline V and J ends were trimmed by 3 bases and 6 bases, with 15 bases remaining between them. This CDR3 spans 16 amino acids.

The V gene is TRBV7-8, the J gene TRBJ2-7; TRBD1 matches at 10 bases. The germline CDR1 and CDR2 sequences are SGHVS and FQNEAQ. The CDR3 runs to 15 residues. With V trimmed by 3 bases and J by 2 bases, 4 bases remained unmatched. The chain's CDR3 is CASSLPGTGAYEQYF. Here the CDR3 DNA reads TGTGCCAGCAGCTTGCCCGGGACAGGGGCCTACGAGCAGTACTTC.

V and J are TRBV24-1 and TRBJ2-1; TRBD2 agrees at 9 bases. This CDR3 region has 16 residues. V lost 4 bases to trimming and J lost 4 bases; unmatched junction nucleotides: 7. Germline V gene lookup returns CDR1 KGHDR and CDR2 SFDVKD. CDR3 sequence reads: CATSDPGLAKYNEQFF. CDR3 sequence (DNA): TGTGCCACCAGTGACCCCGGACTAGCGAAATACAATGAGCAGTTCTTC.

The CDR3 spells CAWSPQGAHNSPLHF. The CDR3 coding sequence is TGTGCCTGGAGTCCTCAGGGGGCTCATAATTCACCCCTCCACTTT. The chain combines TRBV30 with TRBJ1-6; 8 bases are shared with TRBD1. The CDR3 totals 15 residues. The V and J ends lost 2 bases and 5 bases, in that order; junction bases with no gene match: 5. Per germline, CDR1 GTSNPN and CDR2 SVGIG (reference sequence).

The chain uses TRBV29-1 and TRBJ1-5; 7 bases line up with TRBD1. Germline CDR1 and CDR2: SQVTM and ANQGSEA. Losses at the gene ends were 7 bases for V and 2 bases for J; bases not matched to a gene: 5. CDR3 size: 13 residues. This CDR3 reads CSAQGGGNQPQHF. The CDR3 DNA follows: TGCAGCGCCCAGGGGGGTGGCAATCAGCCCCAGCATTTT.

V usage is TRBV9 and J usage is TRBJ2-7, with TRBD1 identical over 9 bases. The V and J ends lost 2 bases and 0 bases, in that order; junction bases with no gene match: 3. The CDR3 runs 15 residues. Germline-derived CDR1 and CDR2 are SGDLS and YYNGEE. The CDR3 nucleotides are TGTGCCAGCAGCGTGGGACAGGGCTTCTCCTACGAGCAGTACTTC. Its translation: CASSVGQGFSYEQYF.

The chain employs TRBV6-5 and TRBJ2-3; D may be TRBD1 (5 bases). This CDR3 has 15 residues. CDR1 is MNHEY and CDR2 is SVGAGI in the germline V gene. Deletions cut 6 bases from V and 6 bases from J, with 19 bases between. The chain's CDR3 is CASSPQGAADDTQYF. CDR3 sequence (DNA): TGTGCCAGCAGCCCGCAAGGGGCCGCCGATGATACGCAGTATTTT.

This sequence joins TRBV9 and TRBJ1-1, with a tentative D call TRBD1 (5 bases). Trimming removed 3 bases at V and 0 bases at J, with 12 bases between. Germline CDR1 reads SGDLS; CDR2 reads YYNGEE. This CDR3 is built from 15 residues. DNA for the CDR3: TGTGCCAGCAGCGGATCCCCCAGGGTGAACACTGAAGCTTTCTTT. Encoded protein: CASSGSPRVNTEAFF.

V gene TRBV29-1 combines with J gene TRBJ2-5, with D possibly matching TRBD1 (7 bases). CDR1 and CDR2 from the germline V gene are SQVTM and ANQGSEA. The V end was cut by 3 bases, the J end by 1 base, with 12 bases between. This CDR3 has 14 amino acids. The CDR3 DNA reads TGCAGCGTTGACGGGCAGGGGGGCCAAGAGACCCAGTACTTC. This sequence encodes CSVDGQGGQETQYF.

The chain is built from TRBV2 and TRBJ2-3, with TRBD1 matching over 10 bases. Trimming took 6 bases from V and 0 from J; bases not matched to a gene: 3. The CDR3 is made up of 15 amino acids. Germline assignment: CDR1 SNHLY and CDR2 FYNNEI. In DNA, the CDR3 is TGTGCCAGCAGCGGGACAGGGGTTAGCACAGATACGCAGTATTTT. This encodes CASSGTGVSTDTQYF. Full variable domain (remainder filled in from reference TRBV2 and TRBJ2-3): EPEVTQTPSHQVTQMGQEVILRCVPISNHLYFYWYRQILGQKVEFLVSFYNNEISEKSEIFDDQFSVERPDGSNFTLKIRSTKLEDSAMYFCASSGTGVSTDTQYFGPGTRLTVL.

This clone was detected only once. The chain employs TRBV10-1 and TRBJ2-1; 9 bases map to TRBD2. CDR1 is WNHNN and CDR2 is SYGVQD in the germline V gene (reference sequence). With 6 bases clipped from V and 7 bases from J, the junction kept 4 bases outside the gene matches. The CDR3 covers 13 residues. Here the CDR3 reads CASSGGGGNEQFF. The CDR3 DNA is TGCGCCAGCAGCGGCGGGGGGGGAAATGAGCAGTTCTTC.

This clone showed up just a few times. V usage is TRBV6-5 and J usage is TRBJ1-4; D might be TRBD1 (5 bases). Deletions cut 6 bases from V and 5 bases from J, with 13 bases between. The germline CDR1 and CDR2 sequences are MNHEY and SVGAGI. The CDR3 spans 14 residues. CDR3 DNA: TGTGCCAGCAGCTACAGGAGCTCAAATGAAAAACTGTTTTTT. Encoded protein: CASSYRSSNEKLFF.

In this sample, this clone turned up once. The chain recombines TRBV7-9 with TRBJ1-5; 9 bases match TRBD1. Per germline, CDR1 SEHNR and CDR2 FQNEAQ (reference sequence). The CDR3 is made up of 15 amino acids. J lost 8 bases, V lost 3 bases, and 8 bases had no gene match. CDR3 bases: TGTGCCAGCAGCTTCGGGACAGGGAGAGGAGAGCCCCAGCATTTT. Protein: CASSFGTGRGEPQHF.

V usage is TRBV4-2 and J usage is TRBJ2-1; D remains unclear. V dropped 1 base and J dropped 10 bases, with 5 bases sitting between them. The CDR3 spans 11 residues. Germline lookup yields CDR1 LGHNA and CDR2 YNFKEQ. CDR3: CASSQVEEQFF. DNA of the CDR3: TGTGCCAGCAGCCAAGTAGAAGAGCAGTTCTTC.

J is TRBJ1-2 and V is TRBV6-6, with D possibly being TRBD1 (5 bases). CDR1 is MNHNY, CDR2 SVGAGI, per germline (reference sequence). This CDR3 contains 12 residues. Trimming took 5 bases from V and 5 from J, leaving 9 bases between them. In DNA, the CDR3 is TGTGCCAGCAGTCATCAGGGATATGGCTACACCTTC. It yields the protein CASSHQGYGYTF.

This clone was counted between two and nine times. This chain connects TRBV2 to TRBJ2-1, with a possible D match to TRBD2 (5 bases). V was cut by 8 bases and J by 10 bases, with 18 bases left in between. This CDR3 comprises 13 residues. Germline V gene sequence: CDR1 SNHLY, CDR2 FYNNEI. CDR3: CASLSRFGNEQFF. The CDR3 coding sequence is TGTGCCAGCCTCAGCAGGTTCGGGAACGAGCAGTTCTTC.

The rearrangement uses TRBV2 and TRBJ2-7; tentative D call: TRBD2 (6 bases). CDR3 length: 14 residues. Per germline, CDR1 SNHLY and CDR2 FYNNEI. Trimming left V 10 bases short and J 0 bases short, with 16 bases between. CDR3 coding DNA: TGTGCCATTCCGCGGAGGGGCAGCTCCTACGAGCAGTACTTC. Its translation: CAIPRRGSSYEQYF.

This clone was seen a single time. The chain links TRBV6-5 to TRBJ1-3; the match to TRBD1 covers 8 bases. This CDR3 comprises 15 residues. After removal of 6 bases from V and 0 bases from J, the junction contained 4 bases not matched to a gene. The V gene's germline CDR1 is MNHEY and CDR2 SVGAGI. CDR3: CASSLGQDSGNTIYF. The CDR3 DNA is TGTGCCAGCAGCTTGGGACAGGACTCTGGAAACACCATATATTTT.

The chain employs TRBV18 and TRBJ1-4, with D unresolved. Trimming removed 4 bases from V and 4 bases from J, with 13 bases in between. Looked up from germline, CDR1 is KGHSH and CDR2 is LQKENI. This CDR3 is 15 amino acids long. The CDR3 DNA reads TGTGCCAGCTCACTCTTGTCCGGGATTAATGAAAAACTGTTTTTT. Its translation: CASSLLSGINEKLFF. Based on the CDR3 plus reference TRBV18 and TRBJ1-4, the full variable domain is NAGVMQNPRHLVRRRGQEARLRCSPMKGHSHVYWYRQLPEEGLKFMVYLQKENIIDESGMPKERFSAEFPKEGPSILRIQQVVRGDSAAYFCASSLLSGINEKLFFGSGTQLSVL.

This CDR3 is CASSLKRGNIQYF. CDR3 nucleotides: TGCGCCAGCAGCTTGAAGCGCGGAAACATTCAGTACTTC. This chain links TRBV5-1 with TRBJ2-4, with unresolved D. Germline V CDR1 and CDR2: SGHRS, YFSETQ. The V end was cut by 1 base, the J end by 6 bases, with 8 bases between. This CDR3 has 13 residues. Filled out from reference TRBV5-1 and TRBJ2-4, the complete variable domain reads KAGVTQTPRYLIKTRGQQVTLSCSPISGHRSVSWYQQTPGQGLQFLFEYFSETQRNKGNFPGRFSGRQFSNSRSEMNVSTLELGDSALYLCASSLKRGNIQYFGAGTRLSVL.

The chain combines TRBV7-2 with TRBJ1-1; D remains unclear. Per the germline V gene, CDR1 is SGHTA and CDR2 is FQGNSA. V dropped 5 bases and J dropped 0 bases, with 7 bases sitting between them. The CDR3 consists of 13 residues. DNA for the CDR3: TGTGCCAGCAGCGCGTCGGTGAACACTGAAGCTTTCTTT. Translating gives CASSASVNTEAFF.

This chain connects TRBV5-4 to TRBJ2-1; 8 positions agree with TRBD2. Germline V CDR1 and CDR2: SGHNT, YYREEE (reference sequence). V was pared by 1 base and J by 5 bases, with 8 bases of the junction left unmatched. The CDR3 runs 16 residues. The CDR3 DNA reads as TGTGCCAGCAGCTTGACTAGCGGAGCCCTAAACAATGAGCAGTTCTTC. Its protein is CASSLTSGALNNEQFF.

The CDR3 region has the DNA TGTGCCAGCAGTTTCCTCACAGGGGGAACTAATGAAAAACTGTTTTTT. Translation: CASSFLTGGTNEKLFF. This chain connects TRBV28 to TRBJ1-4; 8 nucleotides agree with TRBD1. Germline trimming cut 3 bases from V and 1 base from J; bases unmatched to any gene: 4. The germline CDR1 and CDR2 sequences are MDHEN and SYDVKM. The CDR3 sequence is 16 residues long.

This chain uses TRBV14 with TRBJ2-7; D is perhaps TRBD2 (6 bases). Trimming shortened V by 8 bases and J by 13 bases, and 21 bases separated the two germline ends. The germline CDR1 and CDR2 sequences are SGHDN and FVKESK. The CDR3 extends over 12 amino acids. The CDR3 sequence is CASAVAAGRLYF. CDR3 DNA sequence: TGTGCCAGCGCTGTGGCCGCGGGGCGACTTTACTTC.

V gene TRBV30 combines with J gene TRBJ2-7, with 13 positions matching TRBD2. Germline CDR1 GTSNPN, CDR2 SVGIG (reference sequence). This CDR3 is built from 16 residues. With V trimmed by 2 bases and J by 2 bases, 6 bases remained unmatched. In DNA, the CDR3 is TGTGCCTGGAGTCCGGGACTAGCGGGGACACCCTACGAGCAGTACTTC. Translation: CAWSPGLAGTPYEQYF.

This clone was seen a single time. The genes are TRBV7-9 and TRBJ2-1; D possibly corresponds to TRBD2 (5 bases). CDR1 is SEHNR and CDR2 is FQNEAQ in the germline V gene (reference sequence). Trimming pared 6 bases from V and 12 bases from J, leaving 15 bases between. This CDR3 spans 12 amino acids. CDR3 DNA sequence: TGTGCCAGCAGTCCCGAGGGCAGTATGCAGTTCTTC. Residues: CASSPEGSMQFF.